Included here is one T cell receptor (beta chain) sequence, with context. The target antigen is unknown. Sequencing used immunoSEQ multiplex PCR; TCRdb keeps in-frame clones, though not all of them. The sample lists some 2,100,000 clones, around 93% occurring once. This specimen comes from a study of shared clonotypes between healthy human individuals. Broader study findings: Researchers sampled only blood; tissue repertoires likely differ. It was observed that 5% to 6% of naive CD4 clonotypes were shared across a few donors.

The CDR3 runs 16 residues. J was trimmed by 2 bases and V by 5 bases; bases with no gene match: 11. Germline V gene lookup returns CDR1 SEHNR and CDR2 FQNEAQ (reference sequence). The naive CD8 subset, CD45RO-negative cells positively selected for CCR7, excluded terminally differentiated effector memory CD45RA+ cells. The receptor comes from a man younger than 35 in good health. Some clones in this sample may be carry-over from other donors' samples. The sequenced sample was naive CD8+ T cells from PBMCs. V gene TRBV7-9 combines with J gene TRBJ2-7, with 8 bases that match TRBD1. The CDR3 DNA reads as TGTGCCAGCAGCAGCCGACAGGGGCCCGGAGCCTACGAGCAGTACTTC. Its protein is CASSSRQGPGAYEQYF.